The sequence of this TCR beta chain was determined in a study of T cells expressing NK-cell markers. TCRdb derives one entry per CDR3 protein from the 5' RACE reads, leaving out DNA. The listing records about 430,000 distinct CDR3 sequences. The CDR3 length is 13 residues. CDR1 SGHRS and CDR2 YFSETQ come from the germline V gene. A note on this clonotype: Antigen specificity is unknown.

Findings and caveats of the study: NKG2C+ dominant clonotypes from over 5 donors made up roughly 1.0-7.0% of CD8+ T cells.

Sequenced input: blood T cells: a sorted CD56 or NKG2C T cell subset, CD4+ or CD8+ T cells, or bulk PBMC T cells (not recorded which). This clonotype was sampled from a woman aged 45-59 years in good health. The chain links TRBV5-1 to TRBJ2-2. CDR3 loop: CASTVSVSGELFF.